The next 18 T cell receptor beta chains were all read from a single sample in a study of blood T cells in healthy people across ages (dated by TCRdb to the mid-2010s). The method behind the library was 5' RACE. The sequencing machine was an Illumina HiSeq 2500. A second PCR of about 6 to 11 cycles was performed with a sample-barcoded 5' primer and a J-beta primer mix. Through fastp at Q25 and MiXCR, TCRdb rebuilt clones from the public reads, retaining in-frame beta chains. Rows with a matching CDR3 protein are joined into one entry that keeps the most common DNA and genes. This sample lists roughly 800,000 distinct CDR3 sequences; roughly 60% were detected once. The ten biggest clones cover about 20% of the sample. The sample consisted of blood. The receptors originated from a man aged 25-40 years in good health.

The chain combines TRBV20-1 with TRBJ2-1; D remains unclear. Germline lookup yields CDR1 DFQATT and CDR2 SNEGSKA (reference sequence). The CDR3 is 13 residues long. The germline V and J ends were trimmed by 6 bases and 7 bases, with 16 bases remaining between them. The DNA for the CDR3 is TGCAGTGCCCTGAGTGGGTTTGCAAATGAGCAGTTCTTC. Translated, it gives CSALSGFANEQFF.

This chain uses TRBV14 with TRBJ1-6; the D is unclear. CDR3 length: 15 amino acids. V was cut by 3 bases and J by 7 bases, with 13 bases left in between. The germline gives CDR1 SGHDN, CDR2 FVKESK. The CDR3: CASSQVGRKNSPLHF. The CDR3 nucleotides read TGTGCCAGCAGCCAGGTCGGACGGAAGAATTCACCCCTCCACTTT.

This clonotype was counted only a few times. The genes are TRBV7-9 and TRBJ2-1; 13 bases map to TRBD2. Germline trimming cut 11 bases from V and 3 bases from J; bases unmatched to any gene: 22. This CDR3 has 20 residues. Germline-derived CDR1 and CDR2 are SEHNR and FQNEAQ (reference sequence). The CDR3 DNA sequence: TGTGCCTGGACTAGCGGGAGTTTTTCGCCCGGTCCGTCGCGCTACAATGAGCAGTTCTTC. Protein product: CAWTSGSFSPGPSRYNEQFF.

The rearrangement joins TRBV6-5 to TRBJ2-3; tentatively, D is TRBD2 (6 bases). Trimming shortened V by 0 bases and J by 6 bases, and 13 bases separated the two germline ends. The CDR3 extends over 15 amino acids. Germline CDR1 is MNHEY and CDR2 is SVGAGI. This CDR3 reads CASSYSPGVGDTQYF. CDR3 coding DNA: TGTGCCAGCAGTTACTCCCCGGGGGTAGGGGATACGCAGTATTTT.

This rearrangement joins TRBV7-9 to TRBJ2-4; TRBD2 matches 13 bases. The J call may be mistaken, given a closer DNA end match to TRBJ2-7. Germline V CDR1 and CDR2: SEHNR, FQNEAQ (reference sequence). The CDR3 totals 19 residues. As DNA, the CDR3 is TGTGCCAGCAGCTATGGTGGGACTAGCGGGACACGTAGCTTATACGAGCAGTACTTC. It translates to CASSYGGTSGTRSLYEQYF.

The rearrangement uses TRBV9 and TRBJ2-5, with D possibly TRBD2 on 5 matching bases. V lost 3 bases to trimming and J lost 2 bases, with 11 bases between them. The CDR3 sequence is 14 residues long. Germline V gives CDR1 SGDLS, CDR2 YYNGEE. The CDR3 loop reads CASSASEGQETQYF. The DNA of the CDR3 is TGTGCCAGCAGCGCCTCAGAGGGTCAAGAGACCCAGTACTTC.

The V and J genes are TRBV3-1 and TRBJ2-1; D is perhaps TRBD2 (6 bases). Between the trimmed V and J ends, which lost 4 bases and 4 bases, there was a span of 17 bases. The CDR3 covers 16 residues. Germline CDR1 is LGHDT and CDR2 is YNNKEL (reference sequence). The CDR3 loop is CASSPRRRVWYNEQFF. DNA for the CDR3: TGTGCCAGCAGCCCGAGACGGAGGGTTTGGTACAATGAGCAGTTCTTC.

This chain joins TRBV6-2 or TRBV6-3 and TRBJ1-5; D ambiguous. This CDR3 spans 13 amino acids. The V end lost 7 bases, the J end lost 5 bases, and 12 bases lay between the germline ends. Germline V gene sequence: CDR1 MNHEY, CDR2 SVGEGT. CDR3 loop: CASNDRGDQPQHF. The CDR3 DNA follows: TGTGCCAGCAACGATCGGGGAGATCAGCCCCAGCATTTT.

This clonotype was detected only a few times. The chain uses TRBV20-1 and TRBJ1-5; unclear D gene. V lost 0 bases, J lost 5 bases, and 11 bases lay in between. The CDR3 length is 14 residues. Germline V CDR1 and CDR2: DFQATT, SNEGSKA (reference sequence). The CDR3 DNA follows: TGCAGTGCTAGAGACACGAATTCCGATCAGCCCCAGCATTTT. Its protein is CSARDTNSDQPQHF.

This clonotype was recorded a few times. This chain uses TRBV20-1 with TRBJ2-7; D is unclear. From germline, CDR1 is DFQATT and CDR2 SNEGSKA (reference sequence). This CDR3 is 11 amino acids long. Trimming took 6 bases from V and 4 from J, leaving 10 bases between them. The DNA for the CDR3 is TGCAGTGCGAAAAGTTTGTACGAGCAGTACTTC. Translating it yields CSAKSLYEQYF.

In the case of this clonotype: One junction end disagrees with the germline gene, perhaps due to a read error. The chain couples TRBV4-3 to TRBJ2-1, with no clear D. The CDR3 spans 17 residues. CDR1 is LGHNA and CDR2 is YSLEER in the germline V gene. CDR3 loop: CASSQVRVWYSYNERFF. The DNA of the CDR3 is TGCGCCAGCAGCCAAGTCCGGGTCTGGTACTCCTACAATGAGCGGTTCTTC.

This clonotype was seen a few times. This rearrangement joins TRBV7-8 to TRBJ2-1, with 7 bases fitting TRBD2. The germline V gene encodes CDR1 SGHVS and CDR2 FQNEAQ. This CDR3 spans 15 amino acids. V was clipped by 6 bases and J by 0 bases; unmatched bases: 5. Written as DNA, the CDR3 is TGTGCCAGCAGACAAGCGGGGATCTCCTACAATGAGCAGTTCTTC. Translated, it gives CASRQAGISYNEQFF.

The chain recombines TRBV4-1 with TRBJ2-1, with 8 positions matching TRBD2. Germline V gene data show CDR1 as MGHRA and CDR2 as YSYEKL. V gave up 0 bases and J gave up 6 bases; unmatched junction bases: 7. The CDR3 contains 16 residues. CDR3 region: CASSQEGLAGTNEQFF. The CDR3 DNA reads TGCGCCAGCAGCCAAGAGGGGCTAGCGGGTACCAATGAGCAGTTCTTC.

V gene TRBV27 combines with J gene TRBJ2-5; TRBD2 aligns across 8 bases. Germline V gene sequence: CDR1 MNHEY, CDR2 SMNVEV (reference sequence). Trimming at V came to 6 bases and at J to 0 bases, leaving 12 bases not matched to a gene. CDR3 size: 17 residues. DNA for the CDR3: TGTGCCAGCAGACCGTGGCTAGCGGGCCTCCACCAAGAGACCCAGTACTTC. Translated: CASRPWLAGLHQETQYF.

The rearrangement links TRBV2 to TRBJ2-5; 9 bases agree with TRBD2. Germline values: CDR1 SNHLY, CDR2 FYNNEI. The V and J ends lost 2 bases and 5 bases, in that order; junction bases with no gene match: 9. The CDR3 sequence is 16 residues long. CDR3 amino acids: CASSEITSGRRETQYF. The CDR3 coding sequence is TGTGCCAGCAGTGAAATAACTAGCGGGCGGCGGGAGACCCAGTACTTC.

This clonotype was counted only a few times. This chain links TRBV6-1 with TRBJ2-7; the D is unclear. Per the germline V gene, CDR1 is MNHNS and CDR2 is SASEGT. The CDR3 has 13 residues. CDR3 region: CVVLGSTVGEQYF. The CDR3, as DNA: TGTGTCGTTCTGGGCTCCACAGTAGGCGAGCAGTACTTC.

The chain is built from TRBV20-1 and TRBJ2-6; TRBD2 might be the D (6 bases). The germline gives CDR1 DFQATT, CDR2 SNEGSKA (reference sequence). The CDR3 is made up of 13 amino acids. Between the trimmed V and J ends, which lost 3 bases and 3 bases, there was a span of 6 bases. Here the CDR3 DNA reads TGCAGTGCTAGCGGGGGTGGGGCCAACGTCCTGACTTTC. The encoded protein is CSASGGGANVLTF.

The chain uses TRBV20-1 and TRBJ2-4; a possible D gene is TRBD2 (5 bases). In germline, CDR1 is DFQATT, CDR2 SNEGSKA (reference sequence). This CDR3 has 13 amino acids. V was cut by 0 bases and J by 9 bases, with 12 bases left in between. The CDR3 nucleotides read TGCAGTGCTAGAGACCCGTCCCGGGGCATTCAGTACTTC. Amino acids: CSARDPSRGIQYF.